The 22 T cell receptor beta chains below all came from one sample that was sequenced in a study of CD8+CD57+ T cells in acquired aplastic anemia. It was patients with CD8+CD57+ cell expansion by flow cytometry who were chosen for sequencing. Genomic DNA, the template, was used for profiling of the TCR beta VDJ and CDR3. TCRdb analysed the reads with MiXCR anew, one entry per CDR3 protein. Altogether 55,000 to 60,000 distinct CDR3 sequences are present, approximately 50% being singletons, with the ten largest covering approximately 15%. What was sequenced was sorted CD4+, CD8+, or CD8+CD57+ T cells (not recorded which) from PBMCs. Receptors originate from a human donor with aplastic anemia.

V gene TRBV10-1 combines with J gene TRBJ2-3; no clear D. CDR1 and CDR2 (germline): WNHNN, SYGVQD (reference sequence). The ends were cut back, 4 bases at V and 3 bases at J, with 8 bases in the middle. This CDR3 is 13 amino acids long. The CDR3: CASSAQVTDTQYF. CDR3 coding DNA: TGCGCCAGCAGTGCCCAGGTGACAGATACGCAGTATTTT.

A few counts support this clonotype. The V call is TRBV7-2, the J call TRBJ1-6; tentative D call: TRBD1 (5 bases). This CDR3 contains 13 residues. Between the trimmed V and J ends, which lost 5 bases and 10 bases, there was a span of 12 bases. From germline, CDR1 is SGHTA and CDR2 FQGNSA. The CDR3 is CASSRIGESPLHF. The CDR3 coding sequence is TGTGCCAGCAGCCGCATAGGGGAATCACCCCTCCACTTT.

This chain links TRBV6-1 with TRBJ2-7; 9 nucleotides align to TRBD2. The trim removed 6 bases at V and 3 bases at J, leaving 12 bases unmatched. Germline CDR1 MNHNS, CDR2 SASEGT. The CDR3 consists of 16 residues. CDR3 DNA sequence: TGTGCCAGCAGCAGCCATCCCCTAGCGGGGCGCTACGAGCAGTACTTC. Encoded protein: CASSSHPLAGRYEQYF.

This chain connects TRBV2 to TRBJ2-5; TRBD1 agrees at 8 bases. Germline V CDR1 and CDR2: SNHLY, FYNNEI. Trimming at V came to 4 bases and at J to 5 bases, leaving 6 bases not matched to a gene. This CDR3 has 14 amino acids. CDR3 nucleotides: TGTGCCAGCAGTGGACGGACAGGGATGGAGACCCAGTACTTC. It codes for CASSGRTGMETQYF.

Only one count was recorded for this clonotype. This chain joins TRBV9 and TRBJ1-2; possible D gene TRBD1, 6 bases. V lost 3 bases to trimming and J lost 4 bases, with 13 bases between them. Germline V lookup: CDR1 SGDLS, CDR2 YYNGEE. CDR3 length: 14 residues. This CDR3 reads CASSARGAGYGYTF. CDR3 bases: TGTGCCAGCAGCGCCCGGGGGGCAGGCTATGGCTACACCTTC.

This chain connects TRBV6-1 to TRBJ1-6, with D unresolved. The CDR3 is 16 residues long. V lost 6 bases to trimming and J lost 9 bases, with 21 bases between them. The V gene's germline CDR1 is MNHNS and CDR2 SASEGT. CDR3 protein: CASSTPGFRQGSPLHF. DNA for the CDR3: TGTGCCAGCAGCACGCCGGGTTTTCGTCAAGGTTCACCCCTCCACTTT.

This clonotype was observed many times. This chain connects TRBV5-1 to TRBJ2-1; a weak D match, TRBD2 (5 bases). The CDR3 has 14 residues. The germline gives CDR1 SGHRS, CDR2 YFSETQ. The V end lost 0 bases, the J end lost 10 bases, and 14 bases lay between the germline ends. CDR3 in amino acids: CASSLAWERDEQFF. The CDR3 bases are TGCGCCAGCAGCTTGGCCTGGGAGCGAGACGAGCAGTTCTTC.

This clonotype has a count of ten or more. The junction differs from germline at one of its ends, possibly a read error. In nucleotides, the CDR3 is TGTGCCAGCAGGGGTACTGGAAACACCGTATACTTT. It encodes CASRGTGNTVYF. The chain couples TRBV12-3 or TRBV12-4 to TRBJ1-3; D gene uncertain. CDR3 length: 12 residues.

This clonotype was seen at least ten times. The chain is built from TRBV9 and TRBJ1-1; D ambiguous. The CDR3 runs to 15 residues. The germline V gene encodes CDR1 SGDLS and CDR2 YYNGEE. Trimming took off 0 bases at V and 4 bases at J, with 13 bases between the two ends. The CDR3 nucleotides read TGTGCCAGCAGCGTAGTAGGGCCCCCTGGCACTGAAGCTTTCTTT. Protein: CASSVVGPPGTEAFF.

The V gene is TRBV10-3, the J gene TRBJ2-3, with a possible D match to TRBD2 (6 bases). Trimming stripped 8 bases from V and 1 base from J, with 10 bases between. The V gene's germline CDR1 is ENHRY and CDR2 SYGVKD. This CDR3 has 13 amino acids. In DNA, the CDR3 is TGTGCCATCTGGGGCGGGGGCACAGATACGCAGTATTTT. It translates to CAIWGGGTDTQYF.

The chain recombines TRBV15 with TRBJ2-3; D possibly corresponds to TRBD2 (6 bases). Germline V gene lookup returns CDR1 LNHNV and CDR2 YYDKDF (reference sequence). This CDR3 region has 16 residues. The V end was cut by 5 bases, the J end by 4 bases, with 19 bases between. This CDR3 is CATSRRGREWADTQYF. CDR3 nucleotide sequence: TGTGCCACCAGCCGTCGAGGTCGGGAGTGGGCAGATACGCAGTATTTT.

The chain joins TRBV7-9 to TRBJ1-2; TRBD1 aligns across 7 bases. Looked up from germline, CDR1 is SEHNR and CDR2 is FQNEAQ (reference sequence). After removal of 5 bases from V and 6 bases from J, the junction contained 12 bases not matched to a gene. This CDR3 region has 15 residues. The chain's CDR3 is CASSQGGGGQDGYTF. The DNA for the CDR3 is TGTGCCAGCAGCCAGGGAGGGGGCGGGCAGGATGGCTACACCTTC.

V usage is TRBV10-3 and J usage is TRBJ2-7; 7 nucleotides line up with TRBD1. With V trimmed by 1 base and J by 7 bases, 16 bases remained unmatched. Germline V gene data show CDR1 as ENHRY and CDR2 as SYGVKD. The CDR3 has 17 amino acids. This CDR3 is CAISELSRLDRVGEQYF. The DNA of the CDR3 is TGTGCCATCAGTGAGTTGTCTAGACTTGACAGGGTTGGAGAGCAGTACTTC.

V usage is TRBV7-8 and J usage is TRBJ2-7; 9 positions agree with TRBD2. Trimming cost V 0 bases and J 6 bases; bases outside gene matches: 3. Per the germline V gene, CDR1 is SGHVS and CDR2 is FQNEAQ. The CDR3 contains 14 residues. In nucleotides, the CDR3 is TGTGCCAGCAGCTTAGCTGCGGGAGGGAGCGAGCAGTACTTC. Its translation is CASSLAAGGSEQYF. Full variable domain (outside the CDR3, taken from reference TRBV7-8 and TRBJ2-7): GAGVSQSPRYKVAKRGQDVALRCDPISGHVSLFWYQQALGQGPEFLTYFQNEAQLDKSGLPSDRFFAERPEGSVSTLKIQRTQQEDSAVYLCASSLAAGGSEQYFGPGTRLTVT.

CDR3 in DNA: TGCGCCAGCAGACCTGCGGGGACAGGGAATTCACCCCTCCACTTT. This encodes CASRPAGTGNSPLHF. The chain recombines TRBV5-1 with TRBJ1-6; 9 nucleotides align to TRBD1. This CDR3 region has 15 residues. Per germline, CDR1 SGHRS and CDR2 YFSETQ. The V and J ends lost 5 bases and 7 bases, in that order; junction bases with no gene match: 7. Full variable domain (remainder filled in from reference TRBV5-1 and TRBJ1-6): KAGVTQTPRYLIKTRGQQVTLSCSPISGHRSVSWYQQTPGQGLQFLFEYFSETQRNKGNFPGRFSGRQFSNSRSEMNVSTLELGDSALYLCASRPAGTGNSPLHFGNGTRLTVT.

The chain combines TRBV25-1 with TRBJ1-2, with no clear D. The V gene's germline CDR1 is MGHDK and CDR2 SYGVNS. V was shortened by 3 bases and J by 8 bases, with 10 bases between the two germline ends. The CDR3 is 12 amino acids. CDR3 region: CASSEIPGGYTF. Here the CDR3 DNA reads TGTGCCAGCAGTGAGATCCCAGGCGGCTACACCTTC.

This chain connects TRBV20-1 to TRBJ2-7; weak D call: TRBD2 (5 bases). The J call is doubtful: the DNA matches TRBJ2-5 better. Germline V gene data show CDR1 as DFQATT and CDR2 as SNEGSKA (reference sequence). The CDR3 runs to 11 residues. CDR3 DNA: TGCAGTGCCTGGCAGGCGGGGACCCAGTACTTC. This encodes CSAWQAGTQYF.

This clonotype was counted at least ten times. The chain couples TRBV28 to TRBJ2-5; D remains ambiguous. V lost 5 bases and J lost 1, with 11 bases in between. Germline assignment: CDR1 MDHEN and CDR2 SYDVKM. The CDR3 is 14 amino acids. This CDR3 is CASSPPAIQETQYF. CDR3 nucleotides: TGTGCCAGCAGTCCTCCAGCGATCCAAGAGACCCAGTACTTC.

This chain uses TRBV7-9 with TRBJ2-5; no definite D call. CDR1 and CDR2 (germline): SEHNR, FQNEAQ (reference sequence). The V end lost 3 bases, the J end lost 2 bases, and 4 bases lay between the germline ends. The CDR3 covers 12 residues. CDR3 nucleotides: TGTGCCAGCAGCTTCCCGCAAGAGACCCAGTACTTC. This gives the protein CASSFPQETQYF.

This CDR3 reads CASSWGGPYEQYF. The DNA for the CDR3 is TGTGCCAGTAGTTGGGGCGGTCCCTACGAGCAGTACTTC. The chain carries TRBV19 and TRBJ2-7; possible D gene TRBD1, 5 bases. Trimming removed 5 bases at V and 2 bases at J, with 10 bases between. The CDR3 length is 13 residues. Germline V gene lookup returns CDR1 LNHDA and CDR2 SQIVND (reference sequence).

The rearrangement links TRBV24-1 to TRBJ2-5, with TRBD1 matching 8 bases. The CDR3 totals 13 residues. The V and J ends lost 7 bases and 4 bases, in that order; junction bases with no gene match: 4. From germline, CDR1 is KGHDR and CDR2 SFDVKD. The chain's CDR3 is CATSGQGSETQYF. CDR3 coding DNA: TGTGCCACCAGCGGACAGGGATCAGAGACCCAGTACTTC.

The chain couples TRBV25-1 to TRBJ2-7; either TRBD1 or TRBD2 may fit D (5 bases each). Looked up from germline, CDR1 is MGHDK and CDR2 is SYGVNS. V was cut by 5 bases and J by 3 bases, with 17 bases left in between. CDR3 length equals 15 residues. CDR3 region: CASSPTGTANYEQYF. Here the CDR3 DNA reads TGTGCCAGCAGTCCAACCGGGACGGCGAACTACGAGCAGTACTTC.